The present entry profiles one T cell receptor beta chain with its context. Antigen: not known. The CDR3 regions of TCR beta were amplified from RNA transcripts. HTBI primers were the set used in a first-round RT-PCR of the TCR CDR3. TCRdb itself ran the multiplex PCR reads through MiXCR, one entry per CDR3 protein. This sample has about 380,000 distinct CDR3 sequences, with roughly 12% found just once. V was cut by 6 bases and J by 0 bases, with 20 bases left in between. CDR3 length equals 17 residues. CDR1 and CDR2 (germline): LGHNT, FRNRAP. Exclusion criteria comprised uncontrolled infection, other autoimmune disease, pregnancy or lactation. Fresh peripheral blood, around 10 ml, yielded the PBMCs. The data were taken from a study of T cells in Graves' hyperthyroidism and ophthalmopathy. Study-wide points: Ophthalmopathy was model-predicted a median about 6.7 months pre-onset.

Sample: blood. The TCR sequence derives from a man under 40 with Graves' hyperthyroidism that later progressed to Graves' ophthalmopathy. The gene calls are TRBV12-5 and TRBJ1-2, with no clear D. CDR3 sequence (DNA): TGTGCTAGTGGGCACCCCGACCGGACCGGCCCTAACTATGGCTACACCTTC. This codes for CASGHPDRTGPNYGYTF.